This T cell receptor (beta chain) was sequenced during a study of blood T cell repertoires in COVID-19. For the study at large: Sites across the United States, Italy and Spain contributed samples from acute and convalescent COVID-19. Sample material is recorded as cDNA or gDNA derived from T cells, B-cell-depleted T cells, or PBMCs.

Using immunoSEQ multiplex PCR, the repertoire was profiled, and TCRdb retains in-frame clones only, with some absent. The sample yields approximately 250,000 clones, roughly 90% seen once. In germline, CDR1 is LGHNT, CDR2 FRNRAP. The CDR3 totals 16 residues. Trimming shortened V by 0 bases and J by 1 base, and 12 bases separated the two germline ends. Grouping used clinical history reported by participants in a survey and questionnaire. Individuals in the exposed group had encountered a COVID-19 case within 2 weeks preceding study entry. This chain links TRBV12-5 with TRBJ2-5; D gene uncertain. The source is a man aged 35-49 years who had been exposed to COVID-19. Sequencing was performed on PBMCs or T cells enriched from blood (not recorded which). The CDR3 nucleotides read TGTGCTAGTGGTTTGGTACTCTCTATAATCCAAGAGACCCAGTACTTC. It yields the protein CASGLVLSIIQETQYF.